This paragraph reports one T cell receptor (beta chain). The antigen is unknown. This sample also contains other DNA sequences that code for the same CDR3. This entry comes from a study of shared clonotypes between healthy human individuals. Study findings and constraints: The study drew on few donors, limiting represented genetic and exposure-history diversity.

Some clones are missing from TCRdb's copy, which holds only in-frame ones; the method was immunoSEQ multiplex PCR. Among 2 million to 2.5 million clones listed, approximately 95% were seen once. The CDR3 contains 13 residues. Germline loops: CDR1 SGDLS, CDR2 YYNGEE. V lost 3 bases and J lost 2, with 9 bases in between. The CD4+ fraction was divided into a CD45RA+ naive subset and a CD45RA-negative memory subset. The material sequenced was naive CD4+ T cells sorted from blood. Subset specified: CD45RA+ positively selected. The chain couples TRBV9 to TRBJ2-7, with D uncertain. This clonotype was obtained from a man between 18 and 29 years old in good health. The CDR3 coding sequence is TGTGCCAGCAGCGCGGACCCAACCTACGAGCAGTACTTC. It codes for CASSADPTYEQYF.